The 3 T cell receptor beta chains given below trace back to one sample, sequenced in a study of blood T cell repertoires in COVID-19. The protocol was immunoSEQ multiplex PCR, while the TCRdb copy is restricted to in-frame clones and leaves out a portion. The profile shows roughly 500,000 clones, roughly 87% of them singletons. The sample consisted of peripheral blood. The receptors shown here come from a man between 18 and 35 years old with COVID-19, enrolled during active disease.

This chain connects TRBV4-2 to TRBJ1-4; 7 bases are a match to TRBD1. The CDR3 runs to 16 residues. With 2 bases clipped from V and 2 bases from J, the junction kept 5 bases outside the gene matches. Germline V CDR1 and CDR2: LGHNA, YNFKEQ. DNA for the CDR3: TGTGCCAGCAGCCAACCCTACAGGGGCACTAATGAAAAACTGTTTTTT. Its protein is CASSQPYRGTNEKLFF.

The genes are TRBV5-5 and TRBJ2-5; maybe TRBD1 (6 bases). V shed 4 bases and J shed 1 base, with 17 bases lying between them. The CDR3 contains 16 residues. The germline V gene has CDR1 SGHKS and CDR2 YYEKEE (reference sequence). CDR3 in amino acids: CASSPGLVGAQETQYF. In nucleotides, the CDR3 is TGTGCCAGCAGCCCTGGCCTAGTGGGGGCCCAAGAGACCCAGTACTTC.

This chain joins TRBV11-3 and TRBJ2-1, with a possible D match to TRBD1 (6 bases). This CDR3 is built from 12 residues. Germline CDR1 and CDR2: SGHNT and YENEEA. V was clipped by 5 bases and J by 9 bases, with 11 bases between them. Here the CDR3 DNA reads TGTGCCAGCAGCGTCACAGGGACTGAGCAGTTCTTC. Translating it yields CASSVTGTEQFF.